This T cell receptor beta chain was documented in a study of Ad26.COV2.S vaccination and SARS-CoV-2 variants. Clones were read by immunoSEQ multiplex PCR, and TCRdb kept only the in-frame ones, dropping some. Found here are around 380,000 clones, approximately 86% of them singletons; the top ten hold under 4%. CDR1 is SGHRS, CDR2 YFSETQ, per germline. The CDR3 is made up of 14 amino acids. V gave up 4 bases and J gave up 3 bases, with 14 bases separating them. Specified treatment: around 19 received Ad26.COV2.S at low or high dose, single or two shots; roughly five received placebo; per-sample allocation not given. The samples date from day 63 after the first vaccine or placebo injection.

The sequence was collected from a person aged 18 to 59 who received the Ad26.COV2.S COVID-19 vaccine or a placebo. This specimen was peripheral blood, taken in a trial of Ad26.COV2.S vaccine versus placebo. This chain joins TRBV5-1 and TRBJ2-7; D not certain. The DNA for the CDR3 is TGCGCCAGCAGCCTCGACACCGCCGTCTACGAGCAGTACTTC. This sequence encodes CASSLDTAVYEQYF.